This is a list of T cell receptor beta chains from one sample in a study of blood T cells in healthy people across ages. Via MiXCR, TCRdb re-called the 5' RACE reads, giving one row per CDR3 protein. The table includes approximately 770,000 distinct CDR3 sequences, nearly 60% detected once. Specimen: blood. The receptors originated from a man under 40 in good health. Both conserved end residues are part of each CDR3. The D gene is left open where the match is weak. Not all rows give a size; the values are once, few, many and, for expanded clones, a class.

abundance | d_gene | j_gene | v_gene | CDR3aa | CDR3nt
NA | NA | TRBJ1-2 | TRBV9 | CASSAALVANYGYTF | TGTGCCAGCAGCGCCGCTCTAGTTGCTAACTATGGCTACACCTTC
NA | NA | TRBJ1-6 | TRBV15 | CATSSQRNSPLHF | TGTGCCACCAGCAGCCAGCGAAATTCACCCCTCCACTTT
NA | TRBD1 | TRBJ1-5 | TRBV20-1 | CSARRDRGKPQHF | TGCAGTGCTAGAAGGGACAGGGGCAAACCCCAGCATTTT
few | TRBD1 | TRBJ2-3 | TRBV10-3 | CAINRDRGSGDTQYF | TGTGCCATCAACCGGGACAGGGGTTCTGGAGATACGCAGTATTTT
NA | TRBD1 | TRBJ1-6 | TRBV7-2 | CASSIRGTGDSPLHF | TGTGCCAGCAGCATCCGCGGGACAGGAGATTCACCCCTCCACTTT
NA | NA | TRBJ1-5 | TRBV6-2/TRBV6-3 | CASSYPNNQPQHF | TGTGCCAGCAGTTACCCTAACAATCAGCCCCAGCATTTT
few | NA | TRBJ2-1 | TRBV28 | CASSYQGEQFF | TGTGCCAGCAGCTATCAGGGTGAGCAGTTCTTC
many | NA | TRBJ2-1 | TRBV20-1 | CSAPHPNNEQFF | TGCAGTGCCCCTCACCCTAACAATGAGCAGTTCTTC
NA | NA | TRBJ1-2 | TRBV5-1 | CASSRAALSYGYTF | TGCGCCAGCAGTCGGGCAGCGTTAAGCTATGGCTACACCTTC
NA | TRBD1 | TRBJ1-2 | TRBV29-1 | CSVEDGTGGGYTF | TGCAGCGTTGAAGATGGGACAGGGGGTGGCTACACCTTC
NA | NA | TRBJ2-5 | TRBV4-3 | CASSPSWFPSETQYF | TGCGCCAGCAGCCCCTCCTGGTTCCCTTCTGAGACCCAGTACTTC
once | NA | TRBJ2-1 | TRBV7-2 | CASTIDTSVLVEQFF | TGTGCCAGCACGATAGACACGTCGGTACTGGTGGAGCAGTTCTTC
NA | NA | TRBJ1-6 | TRBV20-1 | CSARGYLNSPLHF | TGCAGTGCTAGAGGGTACCTTAATTCACCCCTCCACTTT
NA | NA | TRBJ2-7 | TRBV6-6 | CASRPPKNYEQYF | TGTGCCAGCAGACCCCCTAAGAACTACGAGCAGTACTTC
many | NA | TRBJ2-3 | TRBV13 | CASSLEMDTQYF | TGTGCCAGCAGCTTAGAAATGGATACGCAGTATTTT
few | NA | TRBJ2-5 | TRBV3-1 | CASSKGVQMETQYF | TGTGCCAGCAGCAAAGGAGTACAGATGGAGACCCAGTACTTC
few | NA | TRBJ1-1 | TRBV20-1 | CSARDRENTEAFF | TGCAGTGCTAGGGACAGAGAGAACACTGAAGCTTTCTTT
once | TRBD2 | TRBJ2-3 | TRBV7-2 | CASSLVVAGATDTQYF | TGTGCCAGCAGCTTAGTAGTAGCGGGAGCCACAGATACGCAGTATTTT
few | TRBD1 | TRBJ2-7 | TRBV7-9 | CASSAAGQGYEQYF | TGTGCCAGCAGCGCCGCGGGACAGGGTTACGAGCAGTACTTC
NA | TRBD2 | TRBJ2-1 | TRBV14 | CASSQGFSGSLSEQFF | TGTGCCAGCAGCCAAGGGTTTAGCGGGAGTTTGAGTGAGCAGTTCTTC
few | NA | TRBJ2-5 | TRBV15 | CATSRSSSTRETQYF | TGTGCCACCAGCAGATCTAGCTCGACCAGAGAGACCCAGTACTTC
few | NA | TRBJ2-5 | TRBV2 | CASSASRETQYF | TGTGCCAGCAGTGCGTCGCGGGAGACCCAGTACTTC
NA | TRBD2 | TRBJ2-1 | TRBV29-1 | CSVDPLAGGGFF | TGCAGCGTTGACCCCCTAGCGGGAGGGGGGTTCTTC
NA | TRBD2 | TRBJ2-1 | TRBV6-5 | CASSYSSGSSNEQFF | TGTGCCAGCAGTTACAGTAGCGGGAGTTCTAATGAGCAGTTCTTC
NA | NA | TRBJ1-2 | TRBV9 | CASSASPSGARYTF | TGTGCCAGCAGCGCCTCACCGTCGGGGGCTCGCTACACCTTC
NA | NA | TRBJ1-5 | TRBV20-1 | CSASSLRGNQPQHF | TGCAGTGCTAGCTCCCTACGGGGCAATCAGCCCCAGCATTTT
few | NA | TRBJ1-5 | TRBV28 | CASSLGLSNQPQHF | TGTGCCAGCAGTTTAGGTCTCAGCAATCAGCCCCAGCATTTT